This TCR beta chain was captured in a study of lymphopenia after photon versus proton radiotherapy. Details on this clone: The antigen remains unidentified.

Study findings and constraints: In patients who died, overall survival fell as post-nadir TCR diversity dropped more. Proton therapy kept repertoires fairly stable, unlike photons, which gained effector/memory cells. Better survival with proton therapy was suggested as possible, not demonstrated. After lymphocyte nadir, photon-treated repertoires showed oligoclonal expansion, especially CD8+ Temra.

TCRdb's copy holds only in-frame clones and misses some; the assay was immunoSEQ multiplex PCR. The data hold 55,000 to 85,000 clones, with around 93% observed a single time. Germline CDR1 is SQVTM and CDR2 is ANQGSEA. Losses at the gene ends were 4 bases for V and 5 bases for J; bases not matched to a gene: 5. The length of the CDR3 is 13 residues. V usage is TRBV29-1 and J usage is TRBJ2-5; 9 bases line up with TRBD1. This receptor was identified in a woman aged 40 to 49 with cholangiocarcinoma. This material consisted of peripheral blood, taken from a patient treated with photon-based radiotherapy. CDR3 in amino acids: CSVVGQGRETQYF. As DNA, the CDR3 is TGCAGCGTTGTGGGACAGGGTAGGGAGACCCAGTACTTC.